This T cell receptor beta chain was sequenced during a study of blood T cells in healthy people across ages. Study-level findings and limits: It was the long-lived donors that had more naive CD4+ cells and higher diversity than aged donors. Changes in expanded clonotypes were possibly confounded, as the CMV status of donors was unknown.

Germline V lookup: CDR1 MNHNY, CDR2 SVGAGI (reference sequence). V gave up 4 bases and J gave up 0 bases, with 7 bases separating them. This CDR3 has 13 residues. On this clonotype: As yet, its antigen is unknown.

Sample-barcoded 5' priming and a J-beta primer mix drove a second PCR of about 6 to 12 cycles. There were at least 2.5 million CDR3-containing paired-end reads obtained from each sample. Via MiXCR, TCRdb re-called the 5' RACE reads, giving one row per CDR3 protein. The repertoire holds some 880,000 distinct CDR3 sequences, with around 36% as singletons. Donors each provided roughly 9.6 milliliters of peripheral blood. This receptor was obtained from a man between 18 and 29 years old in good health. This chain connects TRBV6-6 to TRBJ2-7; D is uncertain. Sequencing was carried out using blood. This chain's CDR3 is CASSCIYSYEQYF. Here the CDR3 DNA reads TGTGCCAGCAGTTGCATCTACTCCTACGAGCAGTACTTC.